This is a list of T cell receptor beta chains from one sample in a study of identical twins. Using its own MiXCR run on the 5' RACE reads, TCRdb lists one record per CDR3 protein. The sample has some 250,000 distinct CDR3 sequences; about 12% are singletons. The sample was also reused in another study, on yellow fever vaccine responses in identical twins.

Sequenced material: memory (CD45RO+) T cells sorted from blood. Every receptor here comes from a woman under 30 in good health. Both conserved end residues are part of each CDR3.

V | CDR3
TRBV29-1 | CSAGDNRGLFF
TRBV29-1 | CSVQGGPGANVLTF
TRBV10-1 | CANIPQVLSYEQYF
TRBV11-2 | CASSYQSGGYSYEQYF
TRBV20-1 | CSAGKAGGVNTQYF
TRBV7-9 | CASSLYLERNEQFF
TRBV29-1 | CSVAPGQGHYGYTF
TRBV19 | CASSTGPGGSSYNEQFF
TRBV30 | CAWSEVGETQYF
TRBV7-2 | CASSHSETYEQYF
TRBV11-3 | CASSPGTSGPYDEQFF
TRBV7-2 | CAKHRTGGMNTEAFF
TRBV28 | CASRPPGRAQPQHF
TRBV6-1 | CASSESTGSSYEQYF
TRBV7-8 | CASSLGRGRQGAAHPLHF
TRBV12-3/TRBV12-4 | CASRRLGGTGELFF
TRBV12-3/TRBV12-4 | CASSLSPAGGTDTQYF
TRBV7-9 | CASSFTTGAVEETQYF
TRBV29-1 | CSGSEKNIQYF
TRBV28 | CASSPGTGSSWEQYF
TRBV6-5 | CASSYEAGTRDTQYF
TRBV12-3/TRBV12-4 | CASSYTSGGTNEQFF
TRBV4-2 | CASSQGTSEKNIQYF
TRBV6-4 | CASSRDSPPDTQYF